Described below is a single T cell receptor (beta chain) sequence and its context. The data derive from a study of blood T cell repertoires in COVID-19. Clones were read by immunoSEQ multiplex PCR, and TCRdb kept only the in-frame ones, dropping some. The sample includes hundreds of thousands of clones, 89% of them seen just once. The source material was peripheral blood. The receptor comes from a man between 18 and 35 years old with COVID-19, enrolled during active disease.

The CDR3 sequence is CAWSPGGRSTDTQYF. In DNA, the CDR3 is TGTGCCTGGAGTCCCGGGGGGAGAAGCACAGATACGCAGTATTTT. The chain couples TRBV30 to TRBJ2-3; 7 nucleotides align to TRBD2. Germline-derived CDR1 and CDR2 are GTSNPN and SVGIG (reference sequence). Trimming removed 2 bases from V and 0 bases from J; junction bases left unmatched: 5. CDR3 length: 15 residues.